A selection of T cell receptor beta chains follows, all from one sample in a study of blood T cell repertoires in COVID-19. The assay was immunoSEQ multiplex PCR, and TCRdb's table has in-frame clones only and misses some. This sample carries 120,000 or so clones, 81% of them seen once, and the ten largest clones take about a sixth. Material: peripheral blood. These TCRs come from a young man with COVID-19, enrolled during active disease. The CDR3 runs from the conserved cysteine through the conserved F or W. The order of the fields is D gene, V gene, J gene, clone size, CDR3 DNA, CDR3 protein. A D gene is named only where the DNA matches it firmly. Clone size is stated in some rows and not others, as once, few, many or a class when expanded.

D: TRBD2; V: TRBV28; J: TRBJ2-4; size: few; DNA: TGTGCCAGCAGCTTGCTAACTCTAGCGGGATACGGCAAAAACATTCAGTACTTC; CDR3: CASSLLTLAGYGKNIQYF
D: NA; V: TRBV6-6; J: TRBJ2-2; size: once; DNA: TGTGCCAGCAGTCCTCCTGACGGACTAACTTGGAACACCGGGGAGCTGTTTTTT; CDR3: CASSPPDGLTWNTGELFF
D: TRBD1; V: TRBV12-5; J: TRBJ2-2; size: NA; DNA: TGTGCTAGTGGTTTGGTAATCAACAGGGGAACCGGGGAGCTGTTTTTT; CDR3: CASGLVINRGTGELFF
D: TRBD1; V: TRBV6-6; J: TRBJ1-1; size: once; DNA: TGTGCCAGCAGTCGGGGACAGATAAAGGCTTTCTTT; CDR3: CASSRGQIKAFF
D: TRBD2; V: TRBV7-9; J: TRBJ2-1; size: NA; DNA: TGTGCCAGCAGCTTGCAAGCTAGCGGGGATGAGCAGTTCTTC; CDR3: CASSLQASGDEQFF
D: NA; V: TRBV6-1; J: TRBJ1-4; size: NA; DNA: TGTGCCAGCAGTGAAGCGCAGGGCAGTGGAACGGAAAAACTGTTTTTT; CDR3: CASSEAQGSGTEKLFF
D: NA; V: TRBV5-1; J: TRBJ2-5; size: few; DNA: TGCGCCAGCAGTATTCTAGGCTCCCAAGAGACCCAGTACTTC; CDR3: CASSILGSQETQYF
D: NA; V: TRBV28; J: TRBJ1-2; size: NA; DNA: TGTGCCAGCAGTCCCGGGGAAGGTCGGGGCTATGGCTACACCTTC; CDR3: CASSPGEGRGYGYTF
D: TRBD1; V: TRBV6-2/TRBV6-3; J: TRBJ1-5; size: NA; DNA: TGTGCCAGCAGCCGGGGACAGGGGGCTGGTCAGCCCCAGCATTTT; CDR3: CASSRGQGAGQPQHF
D: NA; V: TRBV30; J: TRBJ2-3; size: NA; DNA: TGTGCCTGGAGTGTAAGGTCCGGGGAGAATACGCAGTATTTT; CDR3: CAWSVRSGENTQYF
D: TRBD1; V: TRBV5-5; J: TRBJ1-6; size: NA; DNA: TGTGCCAGCAGCTTTCGACAGGGGAATTCACCCCTCCACTTT; CDR3: CASSFRQGNSPLHF
D: NA; V: TRBV5-1; J: TRBJ1-1; size: NA; DNA: TGCGCCAGCAGTTTTTCAGGTGGGAACACTGAAGCTTTCTTT; CDR3: CASSFSGGNTEAFF
D: NA; V: TRBV19; J: TRBJ1-1; size: NA; DNA: TGTGCCAGTCAACTTCGACAGTTAAAGAACACTGAAGCTTTCTTT; CDR3: CASQLRQLKNTEAFF
D: TRBD1; V: TRBV19; J: TRBJ2-3; size: NA; DNA: TGTGCCAGTAGTCTGGGACAGGGCACAGATACGCAGTATTTT; CDR3: CASSLGQGTDTQYF
D: NA; V: TRBV12-3/TRBV12-4; J: TRBJ2-7; size: once; DNA: TGTGCCAGCAGTCAAGCAAAGAACTACGAGCAGTACTTC; CDR3: CASSQAKNYEQYF
D: NA; V: TRBV7-9; J: TRBJ2-2; size: NA; DNA: TGTGCCAGCAGCCCGGACACCTACACCGGGGAGCTGTTTTTT; CDR3: CASSPDTYTGELFF
D: NA; V: TRBV5-1; J: TRBJ1-4; size: NA; DNA: TGCGCCAGCAGCGTAACCGGGACAATTAATGAAAAACTGTTTTTT; CDR3: CASSVTGTINEKLFF
D: NA; V: TRBV28; J: TRBJ2-7; size: NA; DNA: TGTGCCAGTCGGGGAACAGGGCAGGACGAGCAGTACTTC; CDR3: CASRGTGQDEQYF
D: TRBD1; V: TRBV9; J: TRBJ2-7; size: NA; DNA: TGTGCCAGCAGCGTGGCCGGGACAGCCTACGAGCAGTACTTC; CDR3: CASSVAGTAYEQYF
D: NA; V: TRBV10-3; J: TRBJ2-7; size: NA; DNA: TGTGCCATCAGGAGGGATAGGACAGCGTACGAGCAGTACTTC; CDR3: CAIRRDRTAYEQYF
D: TRBD1; V: TRBV9; J: TRBJ2-7; size: NA; DNA: TGTGCCAGCAGCACCCAGTTCCAGGGGGCACCCTACGAGCAGTACTTC; CDR3: CASSTQFQGAPYEQYF
D: TRBD1; V: TRBV6-5; J: TRBJ2-1; size: few; DNA: TGTGCCAGCAGGTTGGACAGGGGCTCCTACAATGAGCAGTTCTTC; CDR3: CASRLDRGSYNEQFF
D: TRBD1; V: TRBV2; J: TRBJ2-1; size: NA; DNA: TGTGCCAAGGGGGACAGCTCCTACAATGAGCAGTTCTTC; CDR3: CAKGDSSYNEQFF
D: TRBD2; V: TRBV6-5; J: TRBJ2-2; size: NA; DNA: TGTGCCAGCAGGACTAGCGGGGACACCGGGGAGCTGTTTTTT; CDR3: CASRTSGDTGELFF
D: NA; V: TRBV6-5; J: TRBJ2-5; size: few; DNA: TGTGCCAGCGAGGGCCCGGGTGGGGAGACCCAGTACTTC; CDR3: CASEGPGGETQYF
D: TRBD1; V: TRBV7-9; J: TRBJ2-2; size: NA; DNA: TGTGCCAGCATTACAGGGGGCAGCTCTCTCGGGAACACCGGGGAGCTGTTTTTT; CDR3: CASITGGSSLGNTGELFF
D: TRBD1; V: TRBV5-5; J: TRBJ1-3; size: NA; DNA: TGTGCCAGCAGCGTGACAGGGGCGCAGGGAAACACCATATATTTT; CDR3: CASSVTGAQGNTIYF
D: NA; V: TRBV5-1; J: TRBJ1-1; size: NA; DNA: TGCGCCAGCAGCTTGGGATTTGATATAGGGAGTTGGGAAGCTTTCTTT; CDR3: CASSLGFDIGSWEAFF
D: NA; V: TRBV2; J: TRBJ1-1; size: NA; DNA: TGTGCCAGCACCCCCACGGGCACTGAAGCTTTCTTT; CDR3: CASTPTGTEAFF
D: TRBD1; V: TRBV30; J: TRBJ1-1; size: NA; DNA: TGTGCCTCGGACAGGGGAGGAACTGAAGCTTTCTTT; CDR3: CASDRGGTEAFF
D: NA; V: TRBV5-1; J: TRBJ1-1; size: few; DNA: TGCGCCAGCAGCCGGGAGGGGGCTGAAGCTTTCTTT; CDR3: CASSREGAEAFF
D: TRBD1; V: TRBV7-3; J: TRBJ1-1; size: NA; DNA: TGTGCCAGCAGCTTACAGGGGGGCACTGAAGCTTTCTTT; CDR3: CASSLQGGTEAFF
D: TRBD1; V: TRBV4-3; J: TRBJ2-2; size: NA; DNA: TGCGCCAGCAGCCAAGTATTCAACAGGGGGCAACCCGGGGAGCTGTTTTTT; CDR3: CASSQVFNRGQPGELFF
D: TRBD1; V: TRBV2; J: TRBJ2-1; size: NA; DNA: TGTGCCAGCATAGTGGGACAGGGGATTTACAATGAGCAGTTCTTC; CDR3: CASIVGQGIYNEQFF
D: NA; V: TRBV6-1; J: TRBJ2-5; size: NA; DNA: TGTGCCAGCAGTGATCGGACTCAAGAGACCCAGTACTTC; CDR3: CASSDRTQETQYF
D: TRBD2; V: TRBV18; J: TRBJ2-7; size: NA; DNA: TGTGCCAGCTCACCACTGGCGGGAGTCAACGAGCAGTACTTC; CDR3: CASSPLAGVNEQYF
D: NA; V: TRBV6-6; J: TRBJ1-4; size: NA; DNA: TGTGCCAGCAGTTACTCGGCTAGAGGTCCTAATGAAAAACTGTTTTTT; CDR3: CASSYSARGPNEKLFF
D: NA; V: TRBV7-9; J: TRBJ2-3; size: NA; DNA: TGTGCCAGCAGCCCTGGGACAGCGGGAGTGGATACGCAGTATTTT; CDR3: CASSPGTAGVDTQYF
D: TRBD2; V: TRBV4-1; J: TRBJ2-2; size: NA; DNA: TGCGCCAGCAGCCAACGAGCGGGGGCGAACACCGGGGAGCTGTTTTTT; CDR3: CASSQRAGANTGELFF
D: TRBD2; V: TRBV11-3; J: TRBJ2-5; size: NA; DNA: TGTGCCAGCAGCTTAGGATTCCAGCGGGGGACCCAGTACTTC; CDR3: CASSLGFQRGTQYF
D: TRBD2; V: TRBV3-1/TRBV3-2; J: TRBJ2-1; size: few; DNA: TGTGCCAGCAGCCAAGAACTAGCGGGGGGGCCCTACAATGAGCAGTTCTTC; CDR3: CASSQELAGGPYNEQFF
D: NA; V: TRBV28; J: TRBJ2-1; size: NA; DNA: TGTGCCAGCAGTTGGACAGTTTACAATGAGCAGTTCTTC; CDR3: CASSWTVYNEQFF
D: TRBD1; V: TRBV2; J: TRBJ2-7; size: NA; DNA: TGTGCCAGCATTATCGGGACAGGAGGCGAGCAGTACTTC; CDR3: CASIIGTGGEQYF
D: TRBD1; V: TRBV6-5; J: TRBJ1-2; size: NA; DNA: TGTGCCAGCAGTCCGACAGGGAAACGTGGCTACACCTTC; CDR3: CASSPTGKRGYTF
D: NA; V: TRBV5-6; J: TRBJ2-7; size: NA; DNA: TGTGCCAGCAGCTTGTGGCAGGGGCGCGAGCAGTACTTC; CDR3: CASSLWQGREQYF
D: NA; V: TRBV28; J: TRBJ1-2; size: NA; DNA: TGTGCCAGCAGTTCCTGGACAACCCTAGACTATGGCTACACCTTC; CDR3: CASSSWTTLDYGYTF